This T cell receptor (beta chain) was captured in a study of PD-1 blockade in classical Hodgkin lymphoma. Relapse was seen in all patients after autologous stem cell transplantation, and brentuximab vedotin exposure was variable. The CDR3 runs to 15 residues. V was cut by 7 bases and J by 0 bases, with 15 bases left in between. The V gene's germline CDR1 is MNHNS and CDR2 SASEGT. Only in-frame clones appear in the TCRdb table, and some are missing; sequencing was by immunoSEQ multiplex PCR. This sample has about 6,600 clones; roughly 77% occur once, and the top ten carry approximately 37%. The sample holds a few counts of this clone.

The V gene is TRBV6-1, the J gene TRBJ1-1; D is unresolved. Source: peripheral blood mononuclear cells (PBMCs), taken at baseline. The clonotype comes from a human donor with classical Hodgkin lymphoma. CDR3 sequence reads: CASTLNSLMNTEAFF. The CDR3 coding sequence is TGTGCCAGCACTCTTAACAGTTTAATGAACACTGAAGCTTTCTTT.